This TCR beta chain derives from a study of beta chain features in type 1 diabetes. Germline values: CDR1 SGDLS, CDR2 YYNGEE. The CDR3 consists of 16 residues. Trimming pared 1 base from V and 1 base from J, leaving 12 bases between. Note on this clone: No antigen is known for it.

Study results and caveats: There was a moderate but significant shortening of TCRB CDR3s in all four CD4+ subsets of Type 1 diabetes patients.

The study reverse transcribed the entire isolated RNA, so it sequenced expressed TCRB transcripts. The table came from immunoSEQ multiplex PCR; TCRdb's copy has only in-frame clones and leaves some out. The sample shows some 44,000 clones, approximately 68% of them seen only once. V and J are TRBV9 and TRBJ2-1; no clear D. Sequenced: Tregs from blood. The source of this sequence is a woman aged 18-30 years with type 1 diabetes. The CDR3 loop is CASSVSFRSSYNEQFF. In DNA form, the CDR3 reads TGTGCCAGCAGCGTATCTTTTCGGTCGTCCTACAATGAGCAGTTCTTC.